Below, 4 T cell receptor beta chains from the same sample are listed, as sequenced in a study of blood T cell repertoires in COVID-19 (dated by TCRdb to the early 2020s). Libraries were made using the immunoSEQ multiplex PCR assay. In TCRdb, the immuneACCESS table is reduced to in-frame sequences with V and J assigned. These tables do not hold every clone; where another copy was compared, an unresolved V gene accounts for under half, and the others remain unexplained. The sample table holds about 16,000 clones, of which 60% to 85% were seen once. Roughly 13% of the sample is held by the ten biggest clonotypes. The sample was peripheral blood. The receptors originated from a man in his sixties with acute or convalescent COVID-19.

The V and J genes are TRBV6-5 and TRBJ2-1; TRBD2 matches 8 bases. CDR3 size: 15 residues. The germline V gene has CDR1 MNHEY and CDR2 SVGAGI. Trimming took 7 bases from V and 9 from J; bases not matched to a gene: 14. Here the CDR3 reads CASKVHGRAGGEQFF. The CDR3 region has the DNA TGTGCCAGCAAGGTACACGGGAGGGCTGGTGGTGAGCAGTTCTTC.

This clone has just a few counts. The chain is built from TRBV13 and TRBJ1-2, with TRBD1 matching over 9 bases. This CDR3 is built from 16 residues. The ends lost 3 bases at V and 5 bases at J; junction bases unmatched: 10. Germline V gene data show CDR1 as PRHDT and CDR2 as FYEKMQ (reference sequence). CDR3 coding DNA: TGTGCCAGCAGCTTGTTGAGGGACAGGGCGGTGTATGGCTACACCTTC. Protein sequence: CASSLLRDRAVYGYTF.

CDR3 in amino acids: CASSYLTGGSYEQYF. The CDR3 region has the DNA TGTGCCAGCAGTTACCTTACAGGGGGATCCTACGAGCAGTACTTC. This chain connects TRBV6-5 to TRBJ2-7; TRBD1 matches 8 bases. The CDR3 runs 15 residues. Germline CDR1 is MNHEY and CDR2 is SVGAGI. J lost 1 base, V lost 2 bases, and 4 bases had no gene match.

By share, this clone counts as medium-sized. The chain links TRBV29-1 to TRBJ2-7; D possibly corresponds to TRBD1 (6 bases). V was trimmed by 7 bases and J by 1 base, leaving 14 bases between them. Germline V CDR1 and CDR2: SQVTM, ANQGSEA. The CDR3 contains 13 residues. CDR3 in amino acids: CSALGTSSYEQYF. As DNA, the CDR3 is TGCAGCGCTCTCGGGACATCATCCTACGAGCAGTACTTC.